This TCR beta chain was sequenced in a study of T cells after yellow fever vaccination. About the research overall: Libraries from low-cell-number fractions were prepared with the SMART-Seq v4 Ultra Low Input RNA kit. Study-wide findings and caveats: Bulk-population clonotypes that are abundant could appear as contaminants in FACS-sorted repertoires. Reappearance after the booster was observed for most primary-vaccination clones (around 95% CD4, almost 90% CD8).

The CDR3 covers 13 residues. V gave up 0 bases and J gave up 7 bases, with 10 bases separating them. Germline-derived CDR1 and CDR2 are SGHRS and YFSETQ. TCRdb processed the 5' RACE reads anew with MiXCR; each CDR3 protein has one entry. The sample holds some 220,000 distinct CDR3 sequences, approximately 3% seen once. At least ten counts were recorded for this clonotype. Antigen unknown. Sequenced material: CD4+ T cells sorted from PBMCs, taken 10 days after the yellow fever booster vaccination. The gene calls are TRBV5-1 and TRBJ1-2; the D gene is possibly TRBD1 (5 bases). The receptor comes from a man aged 18 to 35 who received the YFV17D yellow fever vaccine. The chain's CDR3 is CASSLDRSLGYTF. As DNA, the CDR3 is TGCGCCAGCAGCTTGGACAGGTCCCTTGGCTACACCTTC.